This T cell receptor beta chain was recovered during a study of immune cell composition in non-small cell lung cancer. CDR1 is GTSNPN and CDR2 is SVGIG in the germline V gene (reference sequence). V lost 6 bases, J lost 8 bases, and 11 bases lay in between. The CDR3 sequence is 11 residues long. Libraries were prepared by immunoSEQ multiplex PCR; TCRdb keeps only in-frame clonotypes and omits some of them. The data contain some 14,000 clones, roughly 80% of them singletons. Source material: lung tumor tissue. The sequence came from a human donor with non-small cell lung cancer. The rearrangement links TRBV30 to TRBJ2-1; D gene ambiguous. The CDR3 DNA is TGTGCCTGCATGCGTGGCTATGAGCAGTTCTTC. Protein sequence: CACMRGYEQFF. The whole variable domain, filled in from reference TRBV30 and TRBJ2-1, reads SQTIHQWPATLVQPVGSPLSLECTVEGTSNPNLYWYRQAAGRGLQLLFYSVGIGQISSEVPQNLSASRPQDRQFILSSKKLLLSDSGFYLCACMRGYEQFFGPGTRLTVL.